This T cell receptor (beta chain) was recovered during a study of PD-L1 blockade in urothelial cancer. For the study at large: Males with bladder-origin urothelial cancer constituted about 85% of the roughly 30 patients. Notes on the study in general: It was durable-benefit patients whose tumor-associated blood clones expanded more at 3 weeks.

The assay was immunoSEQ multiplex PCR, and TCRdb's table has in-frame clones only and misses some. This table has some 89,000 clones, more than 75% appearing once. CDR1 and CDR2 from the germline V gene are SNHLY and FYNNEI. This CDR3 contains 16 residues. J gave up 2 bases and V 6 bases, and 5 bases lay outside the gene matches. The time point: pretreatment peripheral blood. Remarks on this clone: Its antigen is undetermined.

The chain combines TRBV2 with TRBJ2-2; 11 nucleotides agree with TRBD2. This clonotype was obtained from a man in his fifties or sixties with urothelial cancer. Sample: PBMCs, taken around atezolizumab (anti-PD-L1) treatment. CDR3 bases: TGTGCCAGCAGAGCCGGGACTAGCGGAAACACCGGGGAGCTGTTTTTT. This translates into CASRAGTSGNTGELFF.